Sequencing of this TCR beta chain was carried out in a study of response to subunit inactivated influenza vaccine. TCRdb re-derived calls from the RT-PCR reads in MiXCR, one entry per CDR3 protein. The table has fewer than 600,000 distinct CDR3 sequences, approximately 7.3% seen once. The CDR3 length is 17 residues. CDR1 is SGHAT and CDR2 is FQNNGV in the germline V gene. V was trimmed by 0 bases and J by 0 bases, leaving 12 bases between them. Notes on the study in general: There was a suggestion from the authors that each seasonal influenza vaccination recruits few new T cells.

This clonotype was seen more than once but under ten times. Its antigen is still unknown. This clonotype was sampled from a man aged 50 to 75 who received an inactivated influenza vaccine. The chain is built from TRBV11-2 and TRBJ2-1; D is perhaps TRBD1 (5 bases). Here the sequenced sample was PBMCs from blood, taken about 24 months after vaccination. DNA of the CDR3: TGTGCCAGCAGCTTAGATGCCAGGGCCAGCTCCTACAATGAGCAGTTCTTC. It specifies CASSLDARASSYNEQFF.